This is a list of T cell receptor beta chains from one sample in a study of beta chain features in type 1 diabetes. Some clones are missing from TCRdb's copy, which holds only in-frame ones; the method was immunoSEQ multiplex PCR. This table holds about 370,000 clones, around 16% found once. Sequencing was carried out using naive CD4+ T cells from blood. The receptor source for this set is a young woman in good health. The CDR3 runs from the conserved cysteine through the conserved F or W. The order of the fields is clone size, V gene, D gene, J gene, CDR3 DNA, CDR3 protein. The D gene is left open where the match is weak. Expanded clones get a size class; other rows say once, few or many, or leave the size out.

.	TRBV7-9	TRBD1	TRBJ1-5	TGTGCCAGCAGCCTTGGGGCTGGGACAGGAGGCTTACAGCCCCAGCATTTT	CASSLGAGTGGLQPQHF
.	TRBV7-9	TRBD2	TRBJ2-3	TGTGCCAGCAGCTTAGCACTAGCGGGCACAGATACGCAGTATTTT	CASSLALAGTDTQYF
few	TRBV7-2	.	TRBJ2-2	TGTGCCAGCAGCTTAGTCAGTACCGGGGAGCTGTTTTTT	CASSLVSTGELFF
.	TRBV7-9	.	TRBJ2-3	TGTGCCAGCAGCCGGGCGGGATTCACAGATACGCAGTATTTT	CASSRAGFTDTQYF
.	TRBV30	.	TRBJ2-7	TGTGCCTGGAGCATAAGGGGACTGACCTACGAGCAGTACTTC	CAWSIRGLTYEQYF
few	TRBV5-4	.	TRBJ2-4	TGTGCCAGCAGCTTGGGTGGGGGGACCAAAAACATTCAGTACTTC	CASSLGGGTKNIQYF
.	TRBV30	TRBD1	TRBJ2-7	TGTGCCCGGAGACAGGGTTCCACCTACGAGCAGTACTTC	CARRQGSTYEQYF
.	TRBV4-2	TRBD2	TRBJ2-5	TGTGCCAGCAGCCTCGCTGCTAGCGGGATGAGAGAGACCCAGTACTTC	CASSLAASGMRETQYF
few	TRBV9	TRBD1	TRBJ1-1	TGTGCCAGCAGCGCGAAACCGACAGGGGTGAACACTGAAGCTTTCTTT	CASSAKPTGVNTEAFF
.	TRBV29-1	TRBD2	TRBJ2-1	TGCAGCGCCCCGACTAGCGGTAGCTCCTACAATGAGCAGTTCTTC	CSAPTSGSSYNEQFF
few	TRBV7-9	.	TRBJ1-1	TGTGCCAGCAGCTCAACCGGGGGGGAGGTCGAAGCTTTCTTT	CASSSTGGEVEAFF
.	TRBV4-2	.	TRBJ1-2	TGTGCCAGCAGCCAAGATTGGCAGGGAGGCTATGGCTACACCTTC	CASSQDWQGGYGYTF
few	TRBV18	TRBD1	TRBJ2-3	TGTGCCAGCTCACCACACAGGGGACCCACAGATACGCAGTATTTT	CASSPHRGPTDTQYF
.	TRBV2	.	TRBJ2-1	TGTGCCAGCAGTGGCGGAGGCTGGAATGAGCAGTTCTTC	CASSGGGWNEQFF
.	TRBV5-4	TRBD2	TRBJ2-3	TGTGCCAGCAGCTTTGTAGGGCGGGAGCTCACAGATACGCAGTATTTT	CASSFVGRELTDTQYF
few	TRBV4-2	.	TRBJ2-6	TGTGCCAGCAGCGGAACAGGGCTTGGGGCCAACGTCCTGACTTTC	CASSGTGLGANVLTF
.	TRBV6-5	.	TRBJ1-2	TGTGCCAGCAGAATGGACACCGTCTATGGCTACACCTTC	CASRMDTVYGYTF
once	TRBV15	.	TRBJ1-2	TGTGCCACCAGCAGAGATTCGAGGGTCCCAAATGGCTACACCTTC	CATSRDSRVPNGYTF
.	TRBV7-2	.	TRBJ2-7	TGTGCCAGCAGCGGGCGTCAGGCAGGGGTTCCATACGAGCAGTACTTC	CASSGRQAGVPYEQYF
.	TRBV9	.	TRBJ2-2	TGTGCCAGCAGCGTAGACAACGTGAACACCGGGGAGCTGTTTTTT	CASSVDNVNTGELFF